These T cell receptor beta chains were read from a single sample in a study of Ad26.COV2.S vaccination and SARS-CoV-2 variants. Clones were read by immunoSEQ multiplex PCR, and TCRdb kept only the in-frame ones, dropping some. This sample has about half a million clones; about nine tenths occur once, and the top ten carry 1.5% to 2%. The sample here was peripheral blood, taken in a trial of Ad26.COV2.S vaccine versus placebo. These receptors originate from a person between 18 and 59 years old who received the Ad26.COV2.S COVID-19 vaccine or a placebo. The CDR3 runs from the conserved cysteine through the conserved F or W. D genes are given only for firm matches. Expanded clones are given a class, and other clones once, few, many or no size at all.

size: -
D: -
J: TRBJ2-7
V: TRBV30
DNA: TGTGCCTGGAGTTCTTACTACGAGCAGTACTTC
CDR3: CAWSSYYEQYF

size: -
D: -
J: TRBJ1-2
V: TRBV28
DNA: TGTGCCACCTCGGTAGGGGGCTATGGCTACACCTTC
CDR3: CATSVGGYGYTF

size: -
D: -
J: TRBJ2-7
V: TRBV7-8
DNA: TGTGCCAGCAGCTCCGCCGGGGCGCTTAGCGAGCAGTACTTC
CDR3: CASSSAGALSEQYF

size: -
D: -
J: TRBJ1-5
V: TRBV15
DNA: TGTGCCACCAGCAGAGAGGGGGCAAGCAATCAGCCCCAGCATTTT
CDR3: CATSREGASNQPQHF

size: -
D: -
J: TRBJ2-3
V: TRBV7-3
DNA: TGTGCCAGCAGCCCTAGCTCGGGATATACGCAGTATTTT
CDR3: CASSPSSGYTQYF

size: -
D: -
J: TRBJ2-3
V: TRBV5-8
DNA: TGTGCCAGCAGCTGGCCCCGGGCCCCCCTGAGGGATACGCAGTATTTT
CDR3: CASSWPRAPLRDTQYF

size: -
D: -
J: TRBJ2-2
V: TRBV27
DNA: TGTGCCAGCAGTTTATCGAGGGCCTACGCGAACACCGGGGAGCTGTTTTTT
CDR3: CASSLSRAYANTGELFF

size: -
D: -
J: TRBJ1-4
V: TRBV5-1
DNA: TGCGCCAGCAGCTTGGGACATGCAACTAATGAAAAACTGTTTTTT
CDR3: CASSLGHATNEKLFF

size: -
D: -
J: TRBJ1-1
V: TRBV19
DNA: TGTGCCAGTAGTTTGGCAGGGCAGCCGAACACTGAAGCTTTCTTT
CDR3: CASSLAGQPNTEAFF

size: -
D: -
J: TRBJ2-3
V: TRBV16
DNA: TGTGCCAGCAGCCAATACCGCGGGACAGATACGCAGTATTTT
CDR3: CASSQYRGTDTQYF

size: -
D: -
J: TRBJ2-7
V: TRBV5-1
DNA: TGCGCCAGCAGCCCCCTGAGTCTCGGGGGCTACGAGCAGTACTTC
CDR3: CASSPLSLGGYEQYF

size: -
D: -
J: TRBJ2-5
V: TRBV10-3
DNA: TGTGCCATCAGTGAGCTTAAAGGGACCCAAGAGACCCAGTACTTC
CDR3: CAISELKGTQETQYF

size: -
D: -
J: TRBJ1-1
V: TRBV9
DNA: TGTGCCAGCAGCGGTTCGGACACTGAAGCTTTCTTT
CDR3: CASSGSDTEAFF

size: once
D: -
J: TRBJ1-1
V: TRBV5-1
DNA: TGCGCCAGCAGCTTGGACTCGATGGGGAACACTGAAGCTTTCTTT
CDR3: CASSLDSMGNTEAFF

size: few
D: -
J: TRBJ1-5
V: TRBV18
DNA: TGTGCCAGCTCACGCGACAGAGACAATCAGCCCCAGCATTTT
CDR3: CASSRDRDNQPQHF

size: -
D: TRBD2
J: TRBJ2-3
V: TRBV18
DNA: TGTGCCAGCTCACCACCGAAGACTAGCGGGCTCCGCCCATTGGATACGCAGTATTTT
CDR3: CASSPPKTSGLRPLDTQYF

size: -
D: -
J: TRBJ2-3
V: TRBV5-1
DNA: TGCGCCAGCAGCTTGGTCGCTAGTAGAGGGGGAATAGGTAGCACAGATACGCAGTATTTT
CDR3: CASSLVASRGGIGSTDTQYF

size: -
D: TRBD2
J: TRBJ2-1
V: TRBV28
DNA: TGTGCCAGTCGACTAGCGAATGAGCAGTTCTTC
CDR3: CASRLANEQFF